This T cell receptor beta chain was observed in a study of cytomegalovirus exposure and HLA in healthy donors. The germline V gene has CDR1 SGHAT and CDR2 FQDESV (reference sequence). The CDR3 has 13 amino acids. V was cut by 6 bases and J by 1 base, with 9 bases left in between. Primers for the PCR totalled 60 Vbeta and 13 Jbeta. Profiled with immunoSEQ multiplex PCR; TCRdb holds only in-frame clones, not every one. The table includes some 190,000 clones, more than 65% detected once. The genes are TRBV11-1 and TRBJ2-5; weak D call: TRBD1 (5 bases). The sequenced material came from PBMCs. This receptor was taken from a woman aged 25-40 years in good health and CMV-seropositive. In nucleotides, the CDR3 is TGTGCCAGCAGACCCCAGGGCCAAGAGACCCAGTACTTC. Protein sequence: CASRPQGQETQYF.